One sample yielded the 5 T cell receptor beta chains listed below, sequenced in a study of T cell responses to AZD1222 COVID-19 vaccine (dated by TCRdb to the early 2020s). What this sample's time point label stands for: baseline before first vaccination. Library creation used the immunoSEQ multiplex PCR assay. TCRdb re-hosts the immuneACCESS table, in-frame sequences only. Its copies lack some clones; in the studies checked, an unresolved V gene accounts for under half of them, and the cause for the rest is not known. This sample is represented by about 120,000 clones; 92% of them were singletons. The biggest ten clones account for 11% to 15% of the sample. Specimen: peripheral blood, collected on day 0 of AZD1222 vaccination. Receptors originate from an adult in good health.

The CDR3 loop reads CASSSFGRSSGNTIYF. DNA for the CDR3: TGTGCCAGCAGTAGTTTCGGACGGTCCTCTGGAAACACCATATATTTT. The chain uses TRBV7-9 and TRBJ1-3; D not resolved. This CDR3 comprises 16 residues. V was cut by 6 bases and J by 0 bases, with 15 bases left in between. Germline V CDR1 and CDR2: SEHNR, FQNEAQ (reference sequence). Full variable domain (remainder filled in from reference TRBV7-9 and TRBJ1-3): DTGVSQNPRHKITKRGQNVTFRCDPISEHNRLYWYRQTLGQGPEFLTYFQNEAQLEKSRLLSDRFSAERPKGSFSTLEIQRTEQGDSAMYLCASSSFGRSSGNTIYFGEGSWLTVV.

The V call is TRBV15, the J call TRBJ2-7; D is ambiguous. V was pared by 0 bases and J by 2 bases, with 17 bases between. The CDR3 has 17 residues. CDR1 is LNHNV and CDR2 is YYDKDF in the germline V gene (reference sequence). CDR3 loop: CATSRDDLLEVPYEQYF. The CDR3 bases are TGTGCCACCAGCAGAGATGACCTTCTAGAGGTTCCCTACGAGCAGTACTTC.

The V and J genes are TRBV28 and TRBJ1-3; D is unresolved. This CDR3 has 12 amino acids. The germline V gene encodes CDR1 MDHEN and CDR2 SYDVKM. V lost 2 bases, J lost 3 bases, and 2 bases lay in between. CDR3 region: CASSLSGNTIYF. Here the CDR3 DNA reads TGTGCCAGCAGTTTAAGTGGAAACACCATATATTTT.

The V and J genes are TRBV4-1 and TRBJ1-2; no clear D gene. V shed 0 bases and J shed 3 bases, with 8 bases lying between them. Germline V gene sequence: CDR1 MGHRA, CDR2 YSYEKL. This CDR3 is built from 14 residues. This CDR3 is CASSQDGRDYGYTF. In nucleotides, the CDR3 is TGCGCCAGCAGCCAAGATGGGCGGGACTATGGCTACACCTTC.

The V call is TRBV19, the J call TRBJ1-1; no firm D call. Trimming cost V 6 bases and J 5 bases, with 7 bases left between them. This CDR3 region has 11 residues. In germline, CDR1 is LNHDA, CDR2 SQIVND (reference sequence). CDR3 sequence reads: CASSTRTEAFF. The CDR3 bases are TGTGCCAGTAGCACTCGTACTGAAGCTTTCTTT.